The present entry profiles one TCR beta chain with its context. This entry belongs to a study of PD-1 blockade in classical Hodgkin lymphoma. The protocol was immunoSEQ multiplex PCR, while the TCRdb copy is restricted to in-frame clones and leaves out a portion. The table includes roughly 21,000 clones, about 83% detected once. The germline V gene encodes CDR1 SGHAT and CDR2 FQDESV (reference sequence). The CDR3 runs 13 residues. V lost 1 base, J lost 4 bases, and 8 bases lay in between. The time point was: newly diagnosed, previously untreated cHL patient sample. PBMCs, once thawed, yielded CD8+ T cells isolated by magnetic negative selection.

The sample comprised CD8+ T cells from blood. This sequence was found in a human donor with classical Hodgkin lymphoma. V and J are TRBV11-1 and TRBJ2-7, with D uncertain. The CDR3 DNA reads TGTGCCAGCAGCTTAGAACTACATTACGAGCAGTACTTC. Amino acids: CASSLELHYEQYF.